This T cell receptor (beta chain) is drawn from a study of T cells in localized non-small cell lung cancer. This clone is a singleton in its sample. The protocol was immunoSEQ multiplex PCR, while the TCRdb copy is restricted to in-frame clones and leaves out a portion. The sample shows some 30,000 clones, 90% to 95% of them seen only once. CDR3 size: 14 residues. Germline V gene sequence: CDR1 SGHAT, CDR2 FQNNGV. Trimming shortened V by 0 bases and J by 7 bases, and 12 bases separated the two germline ends. The receptor comes from a man between 40 and 69 years old with stage II lung adenocarcinoma. This specimen was PBMCs, taken before any cancer treatment. The V and J genes are TRBV11-2 and TRBJ1-2; D gene unclear. CDR3 sequence: CASSLDTLSLGYTF. The CDR3 DNA sequence: TGTGCCAGCAGCTTAGATACCCTTTCCCTTGGCTACACCTTC.